The rows below give T cell receptor beta chains drawn from one sample of a study of blood T cell repertoires in COVID-19. Produced via immunoSEQ multiplex PCR; TCRdb's table is partial and in-frame only. The table lists approximately 200,000 clones, approximately 86% of them singletons. The source material was PBMCs or T cells enriched from blood (not recorded which). These receptor sequences come from a woman aged 25 to 39 who had been exposed to COVID-19. Each CDR3 is given with its conserved first and last residue. A D gene is named only where the DNA matches it firmly. Clone size is stated in some rows and not others, as once, few, many or a class when expanded.

d_call: NA
v_call: TRBV2
clone_size: NA
j_call: TRBJ1-6
cdr3_length: 13
cdr3_nt: TGTGCCAGCAGCCCCCAGGGGAAGGCACCCCTCCACTTT
cdr3_aa: CASSPQGKAPLHF

d_call: TRBD2
v_call: TRBV18
clone_size: NA
j_call: TRBJ2-5
cdr3_length: 16
cdr3_nt: TGTGCCAGCTCAAGACTAGCGGGTCAAAGAAAGGAGACCCAGTACTTC
cdr3_aa: CASSRLAGQRKETQYF

d_call: TRBD1
v_call: TRBV14
clone_size: NA
j_call: TRBJ2-1
cdr3_length: 15
cdr3_nt: TGTGCCACCTCGACAGGGATGAGCTCCTACAATGAGCAGTTCTTC
cdr3_aa: CATSTGMSSYNEQFF

d_call: TRBD2
v_call: TRBV7-9
clone_size: few
j_call: TRBJ2-3
cdr3_length: 17
cdr3_nt: TGTGCCAGCAGCCTTACTAGCGGGGGGCGGAACACAGATACGCAGTATTTT
cdr3_aa: CASSLTSGGRNTDTQYF

d_call: TRBD2
v_call: TRBV18
clone_size: NA
j_call: TRBJ2-7
cdr3_length: 16
cdr3_nt: TGTGCCAGCTCACCACGGTCTAGCGGGGGTTCCTACGAGCAGTACTTC
cdr3_aa: CASSPRSSGGSYEQYF

d_call: NA
v_call: TRBV7-8
clone_size: NA
j_call: TRBJ1-5
cdr3_length: 15
cdr3_nt: TGTGCCAGCAGCTTGGCAGGGTATATCGATCAGCCCCAGCATTTT
cdr3_aa: CASSLAGYIDQPQHF

d_call: NA
v_call: TRBV5-1
clone_size: NA
j_call: TRBJ2-7
cdr3_length: 11
cdr3_nt: TGCGCCAGCAGCTTGGACAGGGACCAGTACTTC
cdr3_aa: CASSLDRDQYF

d_call: NA
v_call: TRBV3-1/TRBV3-2
clone_size: once
j_call: TRBJ1-3
cdr3_length: 14
cdr3_nt: TGTGCCAGCAGCCCTCAGGGATCCGGAAACACCATATATTTT
cdr3_aa: CASSPQGSGNTIYF

d_call: TRBD1
v_call: TRBV15
clone_size: NA
j_call: TRBJ2-2
cdr3_length: 13
cdr3_nt: TGTGCCGCCAGACAGGGAGTTGTCGGGGAGCTGTTTTTT
cdr3_aa: CAARQGVVGELFF

d_call: NA
v_call: TRBV29-1
clone_size: NA
j_call: TRBJ2-3
cdr3_length: 12
cdr3_nt: TGCAGCGTCCGACAGACAACAGATACGCAGTATTTT
cdr3_aa: CSVRQTTDTQYF

d_call: NA
v_call: TRBV19
clone_size: NA
j_call: TRBJ1-4
cdr3_length: 17
cdr3_nt: TGTGCCAGTACTCGCTCGGAGGGGCATCCTTCCGGGGAAAAACTGTTTTTT
cdr3_aa: CASTRSEGHPSGEKLFF

d_call: NA
v_call: TRBV15
clone_size: NA
j_call: TRBJ2-1
cdr3_length: 13
cdr3_nt: TGTGCCACCAGCAGGGGGGGGGCCTATGAGCAGTTCTTC
cdr3_aa: CATSRGGAYEQFF

d_call: TRBD2
v_call: TRBV2
clone_size: NA
j_call: TRBJ2-1
cdr3_length: 17
cdr3_nt: TGTGCCAGCAGGAGGGAGGGGACTAGCGCATATTACAATGAGCAGTTCTTC
cdr3_aa: CASRREGTSAYYNEQFF

d_call: NA
v_call: TRBV5-6
clone_size: NA
j_call: TRBJ2-7
cdr3_length: 14
cdr3_nt: TGTGCCAGCAGCTTGGACGGCAGGGCTAGGGAGCAGTACTTC
cdr3_aa: CASSLDGRAREQYF

d_call: TRBD1
v_call: TRBV15
clone_size: NA
j_call: TRBJ1-1
cdr3_length: 13
cdr3_nt: TGTGCCACCAGAGCCGACAGGGGAACTGAAGCTTTCTTT
cdr3_aa: CATRADRGTEAFF

d_call: TRBD1
v_call: TRBV5-1
clone_size: few
j_call: TRBJ1-1
cdr3_length: 12
cdr3_nt: TGCGCCAGCAGCTGGACAGGGCCTGAAGCTTTCTTT
cdr3_aa: CASSWTGPEAFF

d_call: NA
v_call: TRBV19
clone_size: NA
j_call: TRBJ1-2
cdr3_length: 15
cdr3_nt: TGTGCCAGTAGTATCGGGCAGGGAAAGTTAAATGGCTACACCTTC
cdr3_aa: CASSIGQGKLNGYTF